This T cell receptor (beta chain) was recovered during a study of shared clonotypes between healthy human individuals. Clones were read by immunoSEQ multiplex PCR, and TCRdb kept only the in-frame ones, dropping some. Among more than 600,000 clones listed, about 91% were seen once. The V and J ends lost 3 bases and 0 bases respectively, with 13 bases between them. The CDR3 contains 16 residues. The V gene's germline CDR1 is ENHRY and CDR2 SYGVKD. Positively selected for CCR7, the CD45RO-negative cells used as naive CD8 cells excluded terminally differentiated effector memory CD45RA+ cells. Regarding this clone: The antigen remains unidentified.

Points from the study as a whole: Clonotype sharing among donors, it was expected, would be affected by sequencing depth.

The J gene is TRBJ2-3, the V gene TRBV10-3; a possible D gene is TRBD2 (5 bases). The sequence derives from a man aged 30 to 45 in good health. Material for sequencing was naive CD8+ T cells sorted from blood. The CDR3 spells CAISDQEASSTDTQYF. CDR3 nucleotides: TGTGCCATCAGTGATCAGGAGGCGAGTAGCACAGATACGCAGTATTTT.